The next 5 T cell receptor beta chains were all read from a single sample in a study of blood T cell repertoires in COVID-19. Method: immunoSEQ multiplex PCR; TCRdb's copy keeps in-frame clones and lacks some. The table has approximately 140,000 clones, about four fifths seen once. Sequencing was performed on peripheral blood. The source is a woman aged 80 or over with acute or convalescent COVID-19.

This sequence joins TRBV9 and TRBJ2-2; D gene ambiguous. V was pared by 2 bases and J by 1 base, with 6 bases between. Per the germline V gene, CDR1 is SGDLS and CDR2 is YYNGEE. The CDR3 is 14 amino acids. The CDR3 region has the DNA TGTGCCAGCAGCGTTAGCTGGAACACCGGGGAGCTGTTTTTT. Its protein is CASSVSWNTGELFF.

This clone was seen just once. V usage is TRBV7-2 and J usage is TRBJ1-1, with 8 bases lining up with TRBD1. Germline CDR1 is SGHTA and CDR2 is FQGNSA. Trimming removed 4 bases from V and 10 bases from J; junction bases left unmatched: 14. The CDR3 loop spans 15 amino acids. The CDR3 protein is CASSSQGAGSYGAFF. In nucleotides, the CDR3 is TGTGCCAGCAGCTCTCAGGGGGCTGGCTCGTATGGAGCTTTCTTT.

In this sample, this clone turned up a few times. The chain carries TRBV4-3 and TRBJ2-2; 8 bases agree with TRBD2. The CDR3 contains 16 residues. Germline lookup yields CDR1 LGHNA and CDR2 YSLEER. V was pared by 4 bases and J by 3 bases, with 7 bases of the junction left unmatched. CDR3: CASSLNGGADTGELFF. As DNA, the CDR3 is TGCGCCAGCAGCCTGAACGGGGGGGCTGACACCGGGGAGCTGTTTTTT.

The rearrangement uses TRBV29-1 and TRBJ1-1; unclear D gene. This CDR3 has 15 residues. Looked up from germline, CDR1 is SQVTM and CDR2 is ANQGSEA. V gave up 1 base and J gave up 0 bases, with 12 bases separating them. The CDR3 region has the DNA TGCAGCGTTGAAGCCAGGTCGGGGTTGAACACTGAAGCTTTCTTT. Its protein product is CSVEARSGLNTEAFF.

This chain joins TRBV5-1 and TRBJ2-7, with 9 bases lining up with TRBD1. This CDR3 region has 14 residues. Unmatched junction bases numbered 7, after V lost 4 bases and J lost 5 bases. Germline values: CDR1 SGHRS, CDR2 YFSETQ. The CDR3 loop is CASSENRGRDEQYF. In DNA form, the CDR3 reads TGCGCCAGCAGCGAGAACAGGGGGCGCGACGAGCAGTACTTC.